The TCR beta chain under discussion was sequenced for a study of blood T cell repertoires in COVID-19. Looking at the study overall: Samples of COVID-19 (acute and convalescent) were obtained from the United States, Italy and Spain. T cells, B-cell-depleted T cells, or PBMCs provided the cDNA or gDNA that served as material.

Germline V gives CDR1 MGHRA, CDR2 YSYEKL. This CDR3 comprises 15 residues. Trimming left V 1 base short and J 0 bases short, with 7 bases between. Original processing notes: Reference gene primer amplification gave nucleated cell count estimates. Data came from immunoSEQ multiplex PCR; TCRdb stores just in-frame clones and leaves some out. The DNA was the basis for D and trimming; V, J and clone size are from that table. The sample holds about 110,000 clones, over 70% seen once. Sequenced material: peripheral blood. The sequence derives from a human donor with acute or convalescent COVID-19. The donor label of this sample is uncertain. The chain links TRBV4-1 to TRBJ2-1; no clear D. DNA of the CDR3: TGCGCCAGCAGCCAAGCCGAACTCTCCTACAATGAGCAGTTCTTC. Protein: CASSQAELSYNEQFF.